Listed below are T cell receptor beta chains from one sample, sequenced in a study of vaccination effects on CD4 cells after COVID-19. The assay was immunoSEQ multiplex PCR, and TCRdb's table has in-frame clones only and misses some. The table includes around 71,000 clones, about 65% detected once. These receptors have no identified antigens. The sequences come from CD4+ T cells from PBMCs cultured with HCoV-OC43 spike peptides, collected before COVID-19 vaccination. The receptors here all came from a human donor who received a COVID-19 vaccine. Both conserved end residues are part of each CDR3. The order of the fields is V gene, clone size, D gene, J gene, CDR3 DNA, CDR3 protein. The D gene is left open where the match is weak. Expanded clones get a size class; other rows say once, few or many, or leave the size out.

V: TRBV9; size: -; D: -; J: TRBJ1-4; DNA: TGTGCCAGCAGCGTATACAGTGAAGGGGTAGAAAAACTGTTTTTT; CDR3: CASSVYSEGVEKLFF
V: TRBV5-1; size: -; D: TRBD2; J: TRBJ2-5; DNA: TGCGCCAGCAGCTTGGGACTAGCGGAGCTAACGACCCAGTACTTC; CDR3: CASSLGLAELTTQYF
V: TRBV10-3; size: few; D: TRBD2; J: TRBJ2-3; DNA: TGTGCCATCAGTGAGTCGTCCAGCGGGGGAAATACGCAGTATTTT; CDR3: CAISESSSGGNTQYF
V: TRBV6-5; size: -; D: TRBD1; J: TRBJ1-2; DNA: TGTGCCAGCAGCCCAGGGACAGGCGGGGGCTGGGGCTACACCTTC; CDR3: CASSPGTGGGWGYTF
V: TRBV9; size: once; D: TRBD2; J: TRBJ2-5; DNA: TGTGCCAGCAACCGGGCGGGGGGGCCTGGAGAGACCCAGTACTTC; CDR3: CASNRAGGPGETQYF
V: TRBV5-1; size: few; D: -; J: TRBJ1-2; DNA: TGCGCCAGCAGCTTTGACATACTCTATGGCTACACCTTC; CDR3: CASSFDILYGYTF
V: TRBV5-4; size: few; D: TRBD2; J: TRBJ2-5; DNA: TGTGCCAGCAGCTTGGGAGATAGCGGGGGGGCAGAGACCCAGTACTTC; CDR3: CASSLGDSGGAETQYF
V: TRBV5-5; size: -; D: -; J: TRBJ2-2; DNA: TGTGCCAGCAGGTCTACGGGCCCCAACACCGGGGAGCTGTTTTTT; CDR3: CASRSTGPNTGELFF
V: TRBV3-1/TRBV3-2; size: once; D: TRBD2; J: TRBJ2-1; DNA: TGTGCCAGCAGCCAAGATCGTGTGGGGGGGTCCCATGAGCAGTTCTTC; CDR3: CASSQDRVGGSHEQFF
V: TRBV5-1; size: -; D: -; J: TRBJ1-6; DNA: TGCGCCAGCAGCTTTGACGAGAATTCACCCCTCCACTTT; CDR3: CASSFDENSPLHF
V: TRBV7-3; size: once; D: -; J: TRBJ1-6; DNA: TGTGCCAGCAGCTCCGGGGGTGACAATTCACCCCTCCACTTT; CDR3: CASSSGGDNSPLHF
V: TRBV4-1; size: -; D: -; J: TRBJ1-4; DNA: TGCGCCAGCAGCCGAACAGGGCCAACTAATGAAAAACTGTTTTTT; CDR3: CASSRTGPTNEKLFF
V: TRBV5-1; size: -; D: -; J: TRBJ2-3; DNA: TGCGCCAGCAGCTTGGGGTCAGGTTTTTCCGTGGGCACAGATACGCAGTATTTT; CDR3: CASSLGSGFSVGTDTQYF
V: TRBV30; size: few; D: TRBD1; J: TRBJ1-4; DNA: TGTGCCTCCACACAGGGGGGGGTTGAAAAACTGTTTTTT; CDR3: CASTQGGVEKLFF
V: TRBV7-7; size: few; D: TRBD2; J: TRBJ2-2; DNA: TGTGCCAGCAGCTTAGGGGGACTAGCGAACACCGGGGAGCTGTTTTTT; CDR3: CASSLGGLANTGELFF
V: TRBV7-9; size: -; D: -; J: TRBJ2-1; DNA: TGTGCCAGCAGCAGGACTGCGGAGACTGAGCAGTTCTTC; CDR3: CASSRTAETEQFF
V: TRBV9; size: -; D: -; J: TRBJ1-2; DNA: TGTGCCAGCAGCGTAGTAACCGGGCCCTATGGCTACACCTTC; CDR3: CASSVVTGPYGYTF
V: TRBV27; size: -; D: -; J: TRBJ1-4; DNA: TGTGCCAGCAGTTTATCGAGAGGGGTTAATGAAAAACTGTTTTTT; CDR3: CASSLSRGVNEKLFF
V: TRBV28; size: -; D: TRBD2; J: TRBJ2-2; DNA: TGTGCCAGCAGTTTATGGGGGACTAGCGGGGGGGCCAGCACCGGGGAGCTGTTTTTT; CDR3: CASSLWGTSGGASTGELFF
V: TRBV6-5; size: once; D: -; J: TRBJ1-4; DNA: TGTGCCAGCAGTTACGATCGGCGGGAAAATGAAAAACTGTTTTTT; CDR3: CASSYDRRENEKLFF
V: TRBV27; size: -; D: -; J: TRBJ2-3; DNA: TGTGCCAGCAGTCCCGTCACTCGCACAGATACGCAGTATTTT; CDR3: CASSPVTRTDTQYF
V: TRBV6-6; size: -; D: -; J: TRBJ1-5; DNA: TGTGCCAGCAACCTAGGGGTTCAGCCCCAGCATTTT; CDR3: CASNLGVQPQHF
V: TRBV24-1; size: -; D: -; J: TRBJ2-2; DNA: TGTGCCACCAGTGTTGGTCCAGTTAACACCGGGGAGCTGTTTTTT; CDR3: CATSVGPVNTGELFF
V: TRBV6-5; size: -; D: -; J: TRBJ1-2; DNA: TGTGCCAGCGGGAGACAGAACTATGGCTACACCTTC; CDR3: CASGRQNYGYTF
V: TRBV6-5; size: once; D: TRBD2; J: TRBJ2-2; DNA: TGTGCCAGCAGTTACTCGCGGGGGGCGGGCACCGGGGAGCTGTTTTTT; CDR3: CASSYSRGAGTGELFF
V: TRBV12-3/TRBV12-4; size: -; D: -; J: TRBJ1-4; DNA: TGTGCCAGCAGCGCAACAACTAATGAAAAACTGTTTTTT; CDR3: CASSATTNEKLFF
V: TRBV19; size: -; D: -; J: TRBJ1-5; DNA: TGTGCCAGATATTGCCGGGCGTTCGGGCAGCCCCAGCATTTT; CDR3: CARYCRAFGQPQHF
V: TRBV18; size: once; D: -; J: TRBJ1-2; DNA: TGTGCCAGCTCACCCGGACAGCCTTACGCTAACTATGGCTACACCTTC; CDR3: CASSPGQPYANYGYTF
V: TRBV4-2; size: -; D: -; J: TRBJ2-6; DNA: TGTGCCAGCAGCACACTAGGCCCTGGGGCCAACGTCCTGACTTTC; CDR3: CASSTLGPGANVLTF
V: TRBV29-1; size: -; D: TRBD2; J: TRBJ2-3; DNA: TGCAGCGTTGAGGGTGGTAGCGGGTCCCCTGAGGATACGCAGTATTTT; CDR3: CSVEGGSGSPEDTQYF
V: TRBV6-5; size: few; D: -; J: TRBJ2-3; DNA: TGTGCCAGCAGTTCCCAGGGGACATACACAGATACGCAGTATTTT; CDR3: CASSSQGTYTDTQYF
V: TRBV11-2; size: -; D: TRBD1; J: TRBJ1-6; DNA: TGTGCCAGCAGCCCCGCGGCGACAGGGCCTCCGGCCCTCCACTTT; CDR3: CASSPAATGPPALHF
V: TRBV19; size: -; D: -; J: TRBJ1-5; DNA: TGTGCCACGAAAAAGGGTAGCAATCAGCCCCAGCATTTT; CDR3: CATKKGSNQPQHF
V: TRBV5-8; size: -; D: -; J: TRBJ2-3; DNA: TGTGCCAGCAGCTTCCAGGGCGCAGATACGCAGTATTTT; CDR3: CASSFQGADTQYF
V: TRBV29-1; size: -; D: -; J: TRBJ2-3; DNA: TGCAGCGTTGAAAACGGGGGAAGCACAGATACGCAGTATTTT; CDR3: CSVENGGSTDTQYF
V: TRBV5-1; size: -; D: -; J: TRBJ2-5; DNA: TGCGCCAGCAGCCCCCAAACGACGGTTTTCCAAGAGACCCAGTACTTC; CDR3: CASSPQTTVFQETQYF
V: TRBV7-2; size: -; D: -; J: TRBJ1-5; DNA: TGTGCCAGCAGCTCGCCCGTCGGGACGCCCTCGGCTCAGCCCCAGCATTTT; CDR3: CASSSPVGTPSAQPQHF
V: TRBV21-1; size: -; D: -; J: TRBJ2-1; DNA: TGTGCCAGCAGCAAAGCCCACACCGCCGGGACTAGCGGGGACACATGCTACAATGAGCAGTTCTTC; CDR3: CASSKAHTAGTSGDTCYNEQFF
V: TRBV30; size: -; D: -; J: TRBJ1-1; DNA: TGTGCCTGGAGTGCGGGACTGATCGAGGTGGCTTTCTTT; CDR3: CAWSAGLIEVAFF
V: TRBV5-5; size: -; D: -; J: TRBJ1-1; DNA: TGTGCCAGCAGCTTATCAGGTCAGAACACTGAAGCTTTCTTT; CDR3: CASSLSGQNTEAFF
V: TRBV6-5; size: -; D: -; J: TRBJ2-5; DNA: TGTGCCACCTCTAGAGCGGGTCAAGAGACCCAGTACTTC; CDR3: CATSRAGQETQYF
V: TRBV29-1; size: few; D: -; J: TRBJ2-2; DNA: TGCAGCGTTGAAGGAACAGGGCTGGGCACCGGGGAGCTGTTTTTT; CDR3: CSVEGTGLGTGELFF
V: TRBV18; size: -; D: TRBD2; J: TRBJ2-5; DNA: TGTGCCAGCTCACCGGGACTAACCCAAGAGACCCAGTACTTC; CDR3: CASSPGLTQETQYF
V: TRBV28; size: -; D: TRBD1; J: TRBJ1-3; DNA: TGTGCCAGCAGTCCGCCCGGGACAGAAAGAAACACCATATATTTT; CDR3: CASSPPGTERNTIYF
V: TRBV2; size: -; D: -; J: TRBJ1-5; DNA: TGTGCCAGCAGTGGAACAGCCCAGCCCCAGCATTTT; CDR3: CASSGTAQPQHF
V: TRBV19; size: -; D: -; J: TRBJ2-5; DNA: TGTGCCAGTAGTTCGGGGTTCCTAGCGCTGGAGACCCAGTACTTC; CDR3: CASSSGFLALETQYF
V: TRBV7-3; size: -; D: TRBD2; J: TRBJ2-3; DNA: TGTGCCAGCAGCTCGGGACTAGCGGGAACTAGCACAGATACGCAGTATTTT; CDR3: CASSSGLAGTSTDTQYF
V: TRBV28; size: -; D: TRBD2; J: TRBJ2-3; DNA: TGTGCCAGCAGTTTACCCGGGACTAGCGCAGATACGCAGTATTTT; CDR3: CASSLPGTSADTQYF
V: TRBV7-9; size: once; D: TRBD2; J: TRBJ2-3; DNA: TGTGCCAGCAGCTTCGGGACTAGCGTAAACACAGATACGCAGTATTTT; CDR3: CASSFGTSVNTDTQYF
V: TRBV19; size: -; D: -; J: TRBJ1-2; DNA: TGTGCCAGTAGTATGGGAGGCAGACCTAACTATGGCTACACCTTC; CDR3: CASSMGGRPNYGYTF
V: TRBV27; size: -; D: -; J: TRBJ2-1; DNA: TGTGCCAGCAGGAACAGGCCATACAATGAGCAGTTCTTC; CDR3: CASRNRPYNEQFF
V: TRBV2; size: -; D: TRBD2; J: TRBJ2-5; DNA: TGTGCCACCATGTTACTGGGAGCGGGGGGCCAAGAGACCCAGTACTTC; CDR3: CATMLLGAGGQETQYF
V: TRBV12-3/TRBV12-4; size: -; D: -; J: TRBJ1-2; DNA: TGTGCCAGCAGTTTTAGGGGGTTCGGTGGCTACACCTTC; CDR3: CASSFRGFGGYTF
V: TRBV6-5; size: -; D: -; J: TRBJ2-5; DNA: TGTGCCAGCAGTCTACAGTCGTACCAAGAGACCCAGTACTTC; CDR3: CASSLQSYQETQYF